The 4 T cell receptor beta chains in this list originate from one sample, sequenced in a study of T cells in Graves' hyperthyroidism and ophthalmopathy. Template material for amplifying TCR beta CDR3 regions consisted of RNA transcripts. Primed by the HTBI set, a first-round RT-PCR was run on the TCR CDR3. TCRdb called the multiplex PCR reads again in MiXCR, with one record for every CDR3 protein. The sample holds approximately 620,000 distinct CDR3 sequences, 15% to 20% seen once. Sequencing was performed on blood. The receptors derive from a woman aged 40-49 years with Graves' ophthalmopathy.

The V gene is TRBV12-3 or TRBV12-4, the J gene TRBJ1-6, with TRBD1 matching over 8 bases. The CDR3 is made up of 15 amino acids. With 1 base clipped from V and 6 bases from J, the junction kept 2 bases outside the gene matches. As DNA, the CDR3 is TGTGCCAGCAGTTTAGTGACAGGGGTTAATTCACCCCTCCACTTT. Its protein product is CASSLVTGVNSPLHF.

This clonotype occurred a few times. This chain joins TRBV10-2 and TRBJ2-7, with 10 bases matching TRBD1. With 7 bases clipped from V and 3 bases from J, the junction kept 9 bases outside the gene matches. Germline assignment: CDR1 WSHSY and CDR2 SAAADI. The CDR3 runs to 15 residues. The CDR3 nucleotides read TGCGCCAGCACAAGTCCTGGGACAGGGGACTACGAGCAGTACTTC. It codes for CASTSPGTGDYEQYF.

This clonotype was seen ten or more times. The genes are TRBV12-3 or TRBV12-4 and TRBJ1-6; maybe TRBD1 (6 bases). The CDR3 extends over 13 amino acids. Trimming took 3 bases from V and 8 from J, leaving 8 bases between them. The CDR3 nucleotides are TGTGCCAGCAGTTTCGGGACATATTCACCCCTCCACTTT. Translated: CASSFGTYSPLHF.

This chain uses TRBV30 with TRBJ1-4; TRBD1 is a possible D gene (6 bases). Trimming shortened V by 1 base and J by 2 bases, and 8 bases separated the two germline ends. The germline V gene encodes CDR1 GTSNPN and CDR2 SVGIG (reference sequence). There are 14 residues in the CDR3. The CDR3 spells CAWSGTETNEKLFF. DNA of the CDR3: TGTGCCTGGAGTGGGACAGAGACTAATGAAAAACTGTTTTTT.